What follows are 15 T cell receptor beta chains derived from one specimen sequenced in a study of blood T cell repertoires in COVID-19. Assay used: immunoSEQ multiplex PCR; TCRdb lists only in-frame clones, some missing. The table shows some 240,000 clones, with around 83% occurring only once. Sequencing input: PBMCs or T cells enriched from blood (not recorded which). These receptors were obtained from a woman aged 50 to 60 who had been exposed to COVID-19.

The chain is built from TRBV4-3 and TRBJ2-1; TRBD1 is a possible D gene (5 bases). V was pared by 0 bases and J by 7 bases, with 16 bases between. The CDR3 spans 16 residues. The germline gives CDR1 LGHNA, CDR2 YSLEER. CDR3 DNA sequence: TGCGCCAGCAGCCAAGATGCGCAGGGCTTTAAGAATGAGCAGTTCTTC. This encodes CASSQDAQGFKNEQFF.

The chain employs TRBV27 and TRBJ1-2, with 7 bases matching TRBD1. The V and J ends lost 7 bases and 7 bases, in that order; junction bases with no gene match: 18. Germline CDR1 MNHEY, CDR2 SMNVEV (reference sequence). This CDR3 spans 16 amino acids. The CDR3 coding sequence is TGTGCCAGCACCGCCCGACAGGGACTCGTTTATGGTGGCTACACCTTC. Encoded protein: CASTARQGLVYGGYTF.

The chain carries TRBV7-9 and TRBJ2-7; TRBD2 is a possible D gene (5 bases). CDR3 length: 17 residues. V dropped 1 base and J dropped 2 bases, with 18 bases sitting between them. Germline-derived CDR1 and CDR2 are SEHNR and FQNEAQ (reference sequence). The CDR3 protein is CASSLGTGLEPTYEQYF. DNA of the CDR3: TGTGCCAGCAGCTTAGGTACGGGATTAGAACCTACCTACGAGCAGTACTTC.

This CDR3 reads CASSRINNPRDTQYF. For the CDR3, the DNA is TGTGCCAGCAGCCGTATAAATAATCCGCGGGATACGCAGTATTTT. V and J are TRBV3-1 (or the pseudogene TRBV3-2) and TRBJ2-3; D unresolved. V was trimmed by 4 bases and J by 6 bases, leaving 17 bases between them. Germline V CDR1 and CDR2: LGHDT, YNNKEL (reference sequence). The CDR3 contains 15 residues.

In its sample, this clone was seen a few times. This chain connects TRBV18 to TRBJ1-3; D not resolved. The germline gives CDR1 KGHSH, CDR2 LQKENI. The CDR3 runs 18 residues. The ends were cut back, 1 base at V and 0 bases at J, with 16 bases in the middle. CDR3 nucleotides: TGTGCCAGCTCACCACGAAACGTGGCCGGGAGCTCTGGAAACACCATATATTTT. The encoded protein is CASSPRNVAGSSGNTIYF.

V gene TRBV5-4 combines with J gene TRBJ1-1, with D possibly being TRBD1 (6 bases). The CDR3 is made up of 15 amino acids. Per the germline V gene, CDR1 is SGHNT and CDR2 is YYREEE (reference sequence). Trimming stripped 1 base from V and 4 bases from J, with 14 bases between. The CDR3 DNA is TGTGCCAGCAGCTTGAGTGGGACACCTCCCACTGAAGCTTTCTTT. Translated, it gives CASSLSGTPPTEAFF.

This chain uses TRBV10-1 with TRBJ2-1, with no clear D. The germline V gene encodes CDR1 WNHNN and CDR2 SYGVQD (reference sequence). V lost 5 bases and J 2 bases, leaving 16 bases between the germline ends. This CDR3 spans 16 amino acids. The DNA of the CDR3 is TGCGCCAGCAGTCCATTCCTGAGTGGGCCCTACAATGAGCAGTTCTTC. It is translated as CASSPFLSGPYNEQFF.

The genes are TRBV7-9 and TRBJ1-5; 8 nucleotides line up with TRBD1. The CDR3 contains 15 residues. With 5 bases clipped from V and 7 bases from J, the junction kept 10 bases outside the gene matches. CDR1 SEHNR and CDR2 FQNEAQ come from the germline V gene (reference sequence). The CDR3 DNA is TGTGCCAGCAGCCCTACAGGACAGGGCAGCCAGCCCCAGCATTTT. It encodes CASSPTGQGSQPQHF.

The table lists this clone with a count of one. The CDR3 nucleotides are TGTGTCAGAAGCTTATTTCATACAATTGAAAAACTGTTTTTT. Amino acid sequence: CVRSLFHTIEKLFF. The chain couples TRBV7-5 to TRBJ1-4; TRBD1 was called by the table and not checked on the DNA. TRBV7-5 is a listed pseudogene. The length of the CDR3 is 14 residues.

In DNA form, the CDR3 reads TGTGCCAGCAGTTTATGGACAGGGCAAGAGACCCAGTACTTC. Protein product: CASSLWTGQETQYF. The chain couples TRBV28 to TRBJ2-5; 7 bases match TRBD1. The ends lost 0 bases at V and 2 bases at J; junction bases unmatched: 0. From germline, CDR1 is MDHEN and CDR2 SYDVKM. The CDR3 runs to 14 residues.

This clone was detected only a few times. The chain combines TRBV20-1 with TRBJ1-2; D perhaps matches TRBD1 (5 bases). This CDR3 comprises 11 residues. Germline CDR1 is DFQATT and CDR2 is SNEGSKA (reference sequence). V was shortened by 8 bases and J by 3 bases, with 10 bases between the two germline ends. CDR3 nucleotide sequence: TGCAGTTCCCCGGGGGACTATGGCTACACCTTC. Protein product: CSSPGDYGYTF.

V gene TRBV2 combines with J gene TRBJ2-3, with TRBD2 matching over 12 bases. The CDR3 runs 14 residues. Looked up from germline, CDR1 is SNHLY and CDR2 is FYNNEI. V was pared by 11 bases and J by 5 bases, with 8 bases of the junction left unmatched. CDR3 nucleotides: TGTGCCGGCCGGACTAGCGGGGATATAGATACGCAGTATTTT. Its translation is CAGRTSGDIDTQYF.

The genes are TRBV5-1 and TRBJ1-2; possibly TRBD1 for D (5 bases). Trimming shortened V by 7 bases and J by 5 bases, and 15 bases separated the two germline ends. This CDR3 has 13 residues. Germline V CDR1 and CDR2: SGHRS, YFSETQ. CDR3 amino acids: CASSSQGSYGYTF. Written as DNA, the CDR3 is TGCGCCAGCTCGAGCCAGGGTTCGTATGGCTACACCTTC.

This sequence joins TRBV25-1 and TRBJ2-7; unclear D gene. Germline assignment: CDR1 MGHDK and CDR2 SYGVNS. The CDR3 is 13 amino acids. Trimming removed 3 bases at V and 2 bases at J, with 8 bases between. Here the CDR3 DNA reads TGTGCCAGCAGTGACGGCAGGCCCTACGAGCAGTACTTC. Its translation is CASSDGRPYEQYF.

The chain has TRBV7-9 and TRBJ1-2; no clear D. From germline, CDR1 is SEHNR and CDR2 FQNEAQ (reference sequence). The CDR3 extends over 13 amino acids. V lost 2 bases and J 2 bases, leaving 6 bases between the germline ends. The CDR3, as DNA: TGTGCCAGCAGCTTACTTATAAACTATGGCTACACCTTC. This encodes CASSLLINYGYTF.